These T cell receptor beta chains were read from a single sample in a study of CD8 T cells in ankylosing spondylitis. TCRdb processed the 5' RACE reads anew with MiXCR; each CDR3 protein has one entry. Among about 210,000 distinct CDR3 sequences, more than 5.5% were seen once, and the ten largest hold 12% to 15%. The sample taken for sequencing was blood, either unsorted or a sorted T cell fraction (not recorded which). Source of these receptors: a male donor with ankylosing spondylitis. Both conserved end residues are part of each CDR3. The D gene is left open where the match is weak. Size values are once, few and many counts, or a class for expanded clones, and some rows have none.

CDR3 DNA: TGTGCCAGCAGTTATTCTCTGGACAGAAGCATGAACACTGAAGCTTTCTTT; CDR3 protein: CASSYSLDRSMNTEAFF; J gene: TRBJ1-1; D gene: NA; clone size: many; V gene: TRBV6-2/TRBV6-3
CDR3 DNA: TGTGCCAGCAAACAGACAGCCATTCCCTACAATGAGCAGTTCTTC; CDR3 protein: CASKQTAIPYNEQFF; J gene: TRBJ2-1; D gene: NA; clone size: NA; V gene: TRBV12-3/TRBV12-4
CDR3 DNA: TGTGCCACCAGTGATAGTGCGTACTGGACGTCGCCAGATACGCAGTATTTT; CDR3 protein: CATSDSAYWTSPDTQYF; J gene: TRBJ2-3; D gene: NA; clone size: many; V gene: TRBV24-1
CDR3 DNA: TGTGCCACCAGCAAGCAGGTCGCGAACACCGGGGAGCTGTTTTTT; CDR3 protein: CATSKQVANTGELFF; J gene: TRBJ2-2; D gene: NA; clone size: NA; V gene: TRBV3-1
CDR3 DNA: TGTGCCAGCAGGCGGGATACCTCCTACGAGCAGTACTTC; CDR3 protein: CASRRDTSYEQYF; J gene: TRBJ2-7; D gene: NA; clone size: few; V gene: TRBV2
CDR3 DNA: TGCAGTGCTAGAGTTGCAGGGAGCCACAATGAGCAGTTCTTC; CDR3 protein: CSARVAGSHNEQFF; J gene: TRBJ2-1; D gene: NA; clone size: NA; V gene: TRBV20-1
CDR3 DNA: TGCGCCAGCAACACCGGGGGGCAGAATGAAAAACTGTTTTTT; CDR3 protein: CASNTGGQNEKLFF; J gene: TRBJ1-4; D gene: NA; clone size: many; V gene: TRBV5-1
CDR3 DNA: TGCGCCAGCAGCCAAGATTGGACTAGCGGGGGGGCCCGGCAGTTCTTC; CDR3 protein: CASSQDWTSGGARQFF; J gene: TRBJ2-1; D gene: TRBD2; clone size: NA; V gene: TRBV4-3
CDR3 DNA: TGTGCCAGCTCACCACCAGGAAAAGGCAATCAGCCCCAGCATTTT; CDR3 protein: CASSPPGKGNQPQHF; J gene: TRBJ1-5; D gene: NA; clone size: many; V gene: TRBV18
CDR3 DNA: TGTGCCAGCAGACAAACGGGACTCAACACAGATACGCAGTATTTT; CDR3 protein: CASRQTGLNTDTQYF; J gene: TRBJ2-3; D gene: NA; clone size: many; V gene: TRBV12-3/TRBV12-4
CDR3 DNA: TGTGCCAGCAGGGCTCGTCTTCGCACGGATGAGCAGTTCTTC; CDR3 protein: CASRARLRTDEQFF; J gene: TRBJ2-1; D gene: NA; clone size: few; V gene: TRBV11-2
CDR3 DNA: TGCGCCAGCAGCCCCCCTAAGGGAGGGGGCGTTTCTAACCCCCTCTCTGGGGCCAACGTCCTGACTTTC; CDR3 protein: CASSPPKGGGVSNPLSGANVLTF; J gene: TRBJ2-6; D gene: NA; clone size: few; V gene: TRBV4-3
CDR3 DNA: TGCAGTGGAATGGGGGCTGGCTATGGCTACACCTTC; CDR3 protein: CSGMGAGYGYTF; J gene: TRBJ1-2; D gene: NA; clone size: many; V gene: TRBV20-1
CDR3 DNA: TGCAGTGCTAGAGATAAGGGGTCTGGGGCCAACGTCCTGACTTTC; CDR3 protein: CSARDKGSGANVLTF; J gene: TRBJ2-6; D gene: NA; clone size: many; V gene: TRBV20-1
CDR3 DNA: TGTGCCACCAGTGATTTGCTAGGCGGGAGGAACACCGGGGAGCTGTTTTTT; CDR3 protein: CATSDLLGGRNTGELFF; J gene: TRBJ2-2; D gene: TRBD2; clone size: NA; V gene: TRBV24-1
CDR3 DNA: TGTGCCAGCAGTTTCCGCTGGCGGGACATCTTCGACGGGGAGCTGTTTTTT; CDR3 protein: CASSFRWRDIFDGELFF; J gene: TRBJ2-2; D gene: NA; clone size: many; V gene: TRBV27
CDR3 DNA: TGTGCCAGCAGTGAGGCAAGGAACACTGAAGCTTTCTTT; CDR3 protein: CASSEARNTEAFF; J gene: TRBJ1-1; D gene: NA; clone size: many; V gene: TRBV2
CDR3 DNA: TGTGCCAGCAGTTACTCCAAGGGGACCCAGTACTTC; CDR3 protein: CASSYSKGTQYF; J gene: TRBJ2-5; D gene: NA; clone size: many; V gene: TRBV12-3/TRBV12-4
CDR3 DNA: TGTGCCACCAAAATAACTAGGGGCGCGGACGAGCAGTACTTC; CDR3 protein: CATKITRGADEQYF; J gene: TRBJ2-7; D gene: NA; clone size: NA; V gene: TRBV11-2
CDR3 DNA: TGTGCCAGCACTTTTGGGGGGGGGATCGCTGAAGCTTTCTTT; CDR3 protein: CASTFGGGIAEAFF; J gene: TRBJ1-1; D gene: NA; clone size: many; V gene: TRBV12-3/TRBV12-4
CDR3 DNA: TGTGCCTGGAGTGTCGGACGGGGGCCTATTTACGAGCAGTACTTC; CDR3 protein: CAWSVGRGPIYEQYF; J gene: TRBJ2-7; D gene: NA; clone size: many; V gene: TRBV30
CDR3 DNA: TGTGCCAGCAGTTTCACGACTAGCGACCGCACAGATACGCAGTATTTT; CDR3 protein: CASSFTTSDRTDTQYF; J gene: TRBJ2-3; D gene: TRBD2; clone size: NA; V gene: TRBV6-2/TRBV6-3
CDR3 DNA: TGTGCCAGCAGTTTTCGACAGGGTTGGGGTGAGACCCAGTACTTC; CDR3 protein: CASSFRQGWGETQYF; J gene: TRBJ2-5; D gene: TRBD1; clone size: many; V gene: TRBV27
CDR3 DNA: TGCAGTGTTCAGCCCTTGACAGGGGAGGACTATGGCTACACCTTC; CDR3 protein: CSVQPLTGEDYGYTF; J gene: TRBJ1-2; D gene: TRBD1; clone size: many; V gene: TRBV20-1
CDR3 DNA: TGTGCCAGCAAGACCTTAACTAGCGGGTTCTTC; CDR3 protein: CASKTLTSGFF; J gene: TRBJ2-1; D gene: TRBD2; clone size: NA; V gene: TRBV13
CDR3 DNA: TGTGCCAGCAGTATTATGGGGTGGGGCTACACCTTC; CDR3 protein: CASSIMGWGYTF; J gene: TRBJ1-2; D gene: NA; clone size: few; V gene: TRBV12-3/TRBV12-4
CDR3 DNA: TGTGCCAGCAGCCGGGGACATAGCTCCTACGAGCAGTACTTC; CDR3 protein: CASSRGHSSYEQYF; J gene: TRBJ2-7; D gene: NA; clone size: few; V gene: TRBV5-5
CDR3 DNA: TGTGCTAGTGGTTCTCACCAAGGGGGGGTTAACGCTGAAGCTTTCTTT; CDR3 protein: CASGSHQGGVNAEAFF; J gene: TRBJ1-1; D gene: NA; clone size: many; V gene: TRBV12-5
CDR3 DNA: TGTGCCAGCAGCACCACAGGGGTTCGGGAAAAACTGTTTTTT; CDR3 protein: CASSTTGVREKLFF; J gene: TRBJ1-4; D gene: TRBD1; clone size: many; V gene: TRBV9
CDR3 DNA: TGTGCCAGCAGCCTGGAACCACCGGGACAGGGTGACGTGCAGTACTTC; CDR3 protein: CASSLEPPGQGDVQYF; J gene: TRBJ2-7; D gene: TRBD1; clone size: many; V gene: TRBV7-2
CDR3 DNA: TGTGCCAGCAGTTTGGTTCCCCGTGCAGATACGCAGTATTTT; CDR3 protein: CASSLVPRADTQYF; J gene: TRBJ2-3; D gene: NA; clone size: many; V gene: TRBV28
CDR3 DNA: TGCGCCAGCAGCCAAGATCACGCAGGGCCCTCTGGAAACACCATATATTTT; CDR3 protein: CASSQDHAGPSGNTIYF; J gene: TRBJ1-3; D gene: NA; clone size: few; V gene: TRBV4-3
CDR3 DNA: TGTGCCAGCAGTTACTCGGATGTCACTGAAGCTTTCTTT; CDR3 protein: CASSYSDVTEAFF; J gene: TRBJ1-1; D gene: NA; clone size: few; V gene: TRBV6-2/TRBV6-3
CDR3 DNA: TGTGCCAGCAGTACAACTAGCGGGATGCCGGATGAGCAGTACTTC; CDR3 protein: CASSTTSGMPDEQYF; J gene: TRBJ2-7; D gene: TRBD2; clone size: many; V gene: TRBV12-3/TRBV12-4
CDR3 DNA: TGCAGTGCTAGAGATGCGGGAGCGGGAGGATGGTACGAGCAGTACTTC; CDR3 protein: CSARDAGAGGWYEQYF; J gene: TRBJ2-7; D gene: TRBD2; clone size: NA; V gene: TRBV20-1
CDR3 DNA: TGTGCCAGCAGCTCCGGGATCCTCAGCGAAGCTTTCTTT; CDR3 protein: CASSSGILSEAFF; J gene: TRBJ1-1; D gene: NA; clone size: once; V gene: TRBV5-6
CDR3 DNA: TGTGCCAACCAGGGGGGGCAGACCCAGTACTTC; CDR3 protein: CANQGGQTQYF; J gene: TRBJ2-5; D gene: NA; clone size: many; V gene: TRBV30
CDR3 DNA: TGTGCCAGCAGCCAAGATTTCAGGGGGCGTACTCGTGGCTACACCTTC; CDR3 protein: CASSQDFRGRTRGYTF; J gene: TRBJ1-2; D gene: TRBD1; clone size: many; V gene: TRBV14
CDR3 DNA: TGTGCCAGCAGCCTCGAAGGGACATACTATGGCTACACCTTC; CDR3 protein: CASSLEGTYYGYTF; J gene: TRBJ1-2; D gene: NA; clone size: many; V gene: TRBV11-2
CDR3 DNA: TGTGCCAGCAGCGTAGTAACAACCCATGAGCAGTTCTTC; CDR3 protein: CASSVVTTHEQFF; J gene: TRBJ2-1; D gene: NA; clone size: few; V gene: TRBV9
CDR3 DNA: TGTGCTAGCAGCCCCAAGGGACTAGCGGGGGGGCCGAACTTAGAGACCCAGTACTTC; CDR3 protein: CASSPKGLAGGPNLETQYF; J gene: TRBJ2-5; D gene: TRBD2; clone size: many; V gene: TRBV7-7
CDR3 DNA: TGTGCCAGCAGATCCCCCCAGAACAGTGAAGCTTTCTTT; CDR3 protein: CASRSPQNSEAFF; J gene: TRBJ1-1; D gene: NA; clone size: many; V gene: TRBV27
CDR3 DNA: TGCAGCGGACAGGGGGCCTACGAGCAGTACTTC; CDR3 protein: CSGQGAYEQYF; J gene: TRBJ2-7; D gene: TRBD1; clone size: many; V gene: TRBV29-1
CDR3 DNA: TGTGCCAGCAGCACCGTGGGGGGGGCCCGAGTTACGCAGTATTTT; CDR3 protein: CASSTVGGARVTQYF; J gene: TRBJ2-3; D gene: NA; clone size: many; V gene: TRBV6-1
CDR3 DNA: TGCGCCAGCAGCTCGAGGGGCGGGGAGGTCGCTGAAGCTTTCTTT; CDR3 protein: CASSSRGGEVAEAFF; J gene: TRBJ1-1; D gene: NA; clone size: many; V gene: TRBV5-1
CDR3 DNA: TGCGCCAGCAGCCAAGATTGGGGCAACCGCGACGAGCAGTTCTTC; CDR3 protein: CASSQDWGNRDEQFF; J gene: TRBJ2-1; D gene: NA; clone size: NA; V gene: TRBV4-3
CDR3 DNA: TGTGCCAGTAGTATGTTTATAACGGTAAATCAGCCCCAGCATTTT; CDR3 protein: CASSMFITVNQPQHF; J gene: TRBJ1-5; D gene: NA; clone size: many; V gene: TRBV19
CDR3 DNA: TGTGCCAGCAGCTACGACTTTGGCAGGAGGAGTTGGGAGACCCAGTACTTC; CDR3 protein: CASSYDFGRRSWETQYF; J gene: TRBJ2-5; D gene: NA; clone size: NA; V gene: TRBV7-8
CDR3 DNA: TGTGCCAGCAGCGAGGCCTCTGGGACTTCCTACAATGAGCAGTTCTTC; CDR3 protein: CASSEASGTSYNEQFF; J gene: TRBJ2-1; D gene: NA; clone size: many; V gene: TRBV9
CDR3 DNA: TGTGCCAGCAGTGACCGGCAGGGGAATCTCGAGCAGTACTTC; CDR3 protein: CASSDRQGNLEQYF; J gene: TRBJ2-7; D gene: NA; clone size: many; V gene: TRBV2
CDR3 DNA: TGTGCCAGCACCCGACCGGGACCAACCTCCCAGTACTTC; CDR3 protein: CASTRPGPTSQYF; J gene: TRBJ2-5; D gene: NA; clone size: many; V gene: TRBV7-2
CDR3 DNA: TGTGCCAGCAGCTCATCAACCGACAGCATCCCCGGGGAGCTGTTTTTT; CDR3 protein: CASSSSTDSIPGELFF; J gene: TRBJ2-2; D gene: NA; clone size: few; V gene: TRBV7-9
CDR3 DNA: TGTGCCGCGGGCCAGAACTACGAGCAGTACTTC; CDR3 protein: CAAGQNYEQYF; J gene: TRBJ2-7; D gene: NA; clone size: many; V gene: TRBV25-1
CDR3 DNA: TGTGCCAGCAGCTACCGGGATATCTCCTACAATGAGCAGTTCTTC; CDR3 protein: CASSYRDISYNEQFF; J gene: TRBJ2-1; D gene: NA; clone size: many; V gene: TRBV5-5
CDR3 DNA: TGTGCTAGCAGCTCGGGGGTACTCTACAATGAGCAGTTCTTC; CDR3 protein: CASSSGVLYNEQFF; J gene: TRBJ2-1; D gene: NA; clone size: few; V gene: TRBV7-7
CDR3 DNA: TGTGCCAGCAGCCAAGATGGACATCCTGAGGCGGGTCAGCCCCAGCATTTT; CDR3 protein: CASSQDGHPEAGQPQHF; J gene: TRBJ1-5; D gene: NA; clone size: many; V gene: TRBV4-2
CDR3 DNA: TGTGCCAGCAGTTACAACGACGGAGACAGGGGTCCCCTTAAAGGCAACACTGAAGCTTTCTTT; CDR3 protein: CASSYNDGDRGPLKGNTEAFF; J gene: TRBJ1-1; D gene: TRBD1; clone size: medium-sized; V gene: TRBV6-2/TRBV6-3
CDR3 DNA: TGCAGTGCTAGAGATCGGGACACTTCCACCGGGGAGCTGTTTTTT; CDR3 protein: CSARDRDTSTGELFF; J gene: TRBJ2-2; D gene: NA; clone size: many; V gene: TRBV20-1
CDR3 DNA: TGTGCCAGCACCGCATCGGTAGGCGGAATTTCCTACGAGCAGTACTTC; CDR3 protein: CASTASVGGISYEQYF; J gene: TRBJ2-7; D gene: NA; clone size: many; V gene: TRBV27